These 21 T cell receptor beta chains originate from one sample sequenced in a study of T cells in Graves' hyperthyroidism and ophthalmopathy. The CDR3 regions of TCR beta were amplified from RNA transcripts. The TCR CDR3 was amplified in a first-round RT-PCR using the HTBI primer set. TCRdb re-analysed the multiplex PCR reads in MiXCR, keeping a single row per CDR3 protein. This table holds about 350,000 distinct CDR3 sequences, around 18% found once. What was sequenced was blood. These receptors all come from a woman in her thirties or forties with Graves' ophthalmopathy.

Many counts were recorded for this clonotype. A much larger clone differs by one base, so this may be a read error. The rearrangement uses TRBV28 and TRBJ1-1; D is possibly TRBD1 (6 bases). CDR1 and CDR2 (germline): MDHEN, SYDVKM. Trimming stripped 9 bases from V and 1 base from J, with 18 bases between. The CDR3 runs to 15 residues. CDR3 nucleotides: TGTGCCAGTCGCAAAGTGAGGGGGACGAACACTGAAGCTTTCTTT. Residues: CASRKVRGTNTEAFF.

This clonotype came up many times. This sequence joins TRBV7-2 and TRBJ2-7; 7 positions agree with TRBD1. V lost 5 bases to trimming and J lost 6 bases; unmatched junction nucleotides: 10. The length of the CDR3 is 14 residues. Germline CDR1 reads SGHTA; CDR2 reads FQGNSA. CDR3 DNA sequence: TGTGCCAGCAGCCTGGACAGGATAAGTGTCGAGCAGTACTTC. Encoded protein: CASSLDRISVEQYF.

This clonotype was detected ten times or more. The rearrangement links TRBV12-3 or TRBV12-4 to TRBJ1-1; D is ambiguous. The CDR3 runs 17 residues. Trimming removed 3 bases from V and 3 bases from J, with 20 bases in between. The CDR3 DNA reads TGTGCCAGCAGTTTTGAGACGGGGTTAGGAGGGTACACTGAAGCTTTCTTT. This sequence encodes CASSFETGLGGYTEAFF.

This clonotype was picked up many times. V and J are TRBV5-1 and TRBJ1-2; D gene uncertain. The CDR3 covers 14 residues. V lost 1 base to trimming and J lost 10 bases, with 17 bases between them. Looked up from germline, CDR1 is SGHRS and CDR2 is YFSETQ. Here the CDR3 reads CASSLKPDSRDYTF. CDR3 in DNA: TGCGCCAGCAGCTTGAAGCCTGACTCGCGCGACTACACCTTC.

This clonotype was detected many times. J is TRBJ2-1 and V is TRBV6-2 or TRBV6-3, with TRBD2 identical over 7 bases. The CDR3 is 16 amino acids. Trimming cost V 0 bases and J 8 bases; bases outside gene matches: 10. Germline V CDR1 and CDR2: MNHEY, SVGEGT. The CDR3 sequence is CASSYSGAGKNDEQFF. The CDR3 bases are TGTGCCAGCAGTTACTCGGGAGCGGGAAAAAATGATGAGCAGTTCTTC.

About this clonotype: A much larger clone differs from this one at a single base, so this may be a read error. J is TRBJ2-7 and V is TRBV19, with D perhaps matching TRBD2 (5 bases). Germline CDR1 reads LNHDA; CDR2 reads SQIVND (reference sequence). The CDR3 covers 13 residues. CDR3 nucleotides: TGTGCCAGTAGTATACGTGGGAGCTACGAGCAGTCCTTC. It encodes CASSIRGSYEQSF.

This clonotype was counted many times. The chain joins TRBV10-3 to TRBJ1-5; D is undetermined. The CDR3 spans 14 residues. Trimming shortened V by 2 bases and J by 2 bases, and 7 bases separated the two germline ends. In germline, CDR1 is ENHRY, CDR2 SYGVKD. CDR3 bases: TGTGCCATCAGTGAGGTTCTGGGCAATCAGCCCCAGCATTTT. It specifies CAISEVLGNQPQHF.

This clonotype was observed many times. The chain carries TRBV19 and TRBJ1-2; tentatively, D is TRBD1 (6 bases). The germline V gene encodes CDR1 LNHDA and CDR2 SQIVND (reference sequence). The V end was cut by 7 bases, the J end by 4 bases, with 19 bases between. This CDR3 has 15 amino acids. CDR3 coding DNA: TGTGCCAGTACCCCAGGTTGGGGGCAATTCTATGGCTACACCTTC. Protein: CASTPGWGQFYGYTF.

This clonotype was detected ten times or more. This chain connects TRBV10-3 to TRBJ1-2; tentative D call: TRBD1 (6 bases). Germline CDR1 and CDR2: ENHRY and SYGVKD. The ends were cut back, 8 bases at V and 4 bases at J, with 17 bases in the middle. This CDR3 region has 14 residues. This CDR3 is CAIFEGGWSYGYTF. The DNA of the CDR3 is TGTGCCATCTTTGAGGGGGGATGGAGCTATGGCTACACCTTC.

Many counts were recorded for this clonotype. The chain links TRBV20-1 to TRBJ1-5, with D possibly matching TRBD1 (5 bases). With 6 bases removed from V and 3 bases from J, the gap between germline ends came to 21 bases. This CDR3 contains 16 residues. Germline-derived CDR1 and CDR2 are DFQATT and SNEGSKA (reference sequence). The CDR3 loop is CSAISQLRQTNQPQHF. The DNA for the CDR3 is TGCAGTGCCATCTCACAGCTTCGACAGACCAATCAGCCCCAGCATTTT.

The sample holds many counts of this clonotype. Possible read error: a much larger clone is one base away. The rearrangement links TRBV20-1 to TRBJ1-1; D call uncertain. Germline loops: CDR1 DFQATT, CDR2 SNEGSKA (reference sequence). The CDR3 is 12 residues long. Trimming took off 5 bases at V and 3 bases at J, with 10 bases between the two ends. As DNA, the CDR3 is TGCAGTGCTCTGGTGAGCCACACTGAAGCTTTCTTT. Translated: CSALVSHTEAFF.

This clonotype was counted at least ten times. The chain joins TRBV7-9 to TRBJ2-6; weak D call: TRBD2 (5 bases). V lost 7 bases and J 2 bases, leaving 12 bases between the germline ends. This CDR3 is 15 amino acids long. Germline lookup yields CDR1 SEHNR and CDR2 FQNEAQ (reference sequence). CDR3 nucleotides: TGTGCCAGCACTACGAGAGGGCCTGGGGCCAACGTCCTGACTTTC. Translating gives CASTTRGPGANVLTF. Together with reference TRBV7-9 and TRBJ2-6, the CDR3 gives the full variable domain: DTGVSQNPRHKITKRGQNVTFRCDPISEHNRLYWYRQTLGQGPEFLTYFQNEAQLEKSRLLSDRFSAERPKGSFSTLEIQRTEQGDSAMYLCASTTRGPGANVLTFGAGSRLTVL.

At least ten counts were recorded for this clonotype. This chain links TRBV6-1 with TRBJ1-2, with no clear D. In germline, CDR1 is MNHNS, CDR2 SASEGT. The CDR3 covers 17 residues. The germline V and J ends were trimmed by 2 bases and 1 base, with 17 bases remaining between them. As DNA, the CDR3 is TGTGCCAGCAGTGAATTTTCGCATTTCGGGCGTAACTATGGCTACACCTTC. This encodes CASSEFSHFGRNYGYTF.

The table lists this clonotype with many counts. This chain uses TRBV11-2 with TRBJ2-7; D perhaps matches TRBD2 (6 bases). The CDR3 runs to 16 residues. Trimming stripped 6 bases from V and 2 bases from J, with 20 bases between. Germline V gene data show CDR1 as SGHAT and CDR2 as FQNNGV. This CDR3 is CASRYNAGRNPYEQYF. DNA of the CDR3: TGTGCCAGCAGGTATAACGCGGGACGGAACCCCTACGAGCAGTACTTC.

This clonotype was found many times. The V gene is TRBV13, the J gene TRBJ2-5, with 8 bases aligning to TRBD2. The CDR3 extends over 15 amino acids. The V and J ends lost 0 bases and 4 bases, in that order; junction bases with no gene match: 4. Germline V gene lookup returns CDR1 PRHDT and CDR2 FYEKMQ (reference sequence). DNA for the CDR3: TGTGCCAGCAGCTTAGGAGCGGGAGTCGGAGAGACCCAGTACTTC. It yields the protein CASSLGAGVGETQYF.

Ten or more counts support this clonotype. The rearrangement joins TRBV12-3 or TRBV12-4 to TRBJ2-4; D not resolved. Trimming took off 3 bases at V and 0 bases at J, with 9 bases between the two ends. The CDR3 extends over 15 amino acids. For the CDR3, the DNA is TGTGCCAGCAGTTTCGGCTATGTAGCCAAAAACATTCAGTACTTC. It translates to CASSFGYVAKNIQYF.

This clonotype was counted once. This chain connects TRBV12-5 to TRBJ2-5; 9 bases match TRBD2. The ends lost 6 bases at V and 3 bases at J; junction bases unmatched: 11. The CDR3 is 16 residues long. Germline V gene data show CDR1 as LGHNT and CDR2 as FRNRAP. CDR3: CASGRDTSGRKETQYF. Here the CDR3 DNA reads TGTGCTAGTGGACGCGACACAAGCGGGAGGAAAGAGACCCAGTACTTC.

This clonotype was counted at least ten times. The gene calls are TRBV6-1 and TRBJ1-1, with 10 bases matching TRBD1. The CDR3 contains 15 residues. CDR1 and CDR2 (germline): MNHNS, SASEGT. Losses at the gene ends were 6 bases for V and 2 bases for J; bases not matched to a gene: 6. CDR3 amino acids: CASRFGTGVNTEAFF. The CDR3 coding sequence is TGTGCCAGCAGATTCGGGACAGGGGTCAACACTGAAGCTTTCTTT.

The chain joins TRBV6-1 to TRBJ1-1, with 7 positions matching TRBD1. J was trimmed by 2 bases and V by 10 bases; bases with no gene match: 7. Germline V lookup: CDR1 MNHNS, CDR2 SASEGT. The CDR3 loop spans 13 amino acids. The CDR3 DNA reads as TGTGCCACCCAGGGGGGTATCAACACTGAAGCTTTCTTT. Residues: CATQGGINTEAFF.

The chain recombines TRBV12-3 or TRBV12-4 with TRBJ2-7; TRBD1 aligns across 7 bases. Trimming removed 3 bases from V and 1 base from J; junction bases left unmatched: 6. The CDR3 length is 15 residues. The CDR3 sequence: CASSFSSTGSYEQYF. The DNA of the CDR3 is TGTGCCAGCAGTTTCTCCTCGACAGGGTCCTACGAGCAGTACTTC.

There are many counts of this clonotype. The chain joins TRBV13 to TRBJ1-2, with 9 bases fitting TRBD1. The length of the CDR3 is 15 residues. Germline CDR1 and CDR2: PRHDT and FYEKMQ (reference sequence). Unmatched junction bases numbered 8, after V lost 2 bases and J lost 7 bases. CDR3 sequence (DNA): TGTGCCAGCAGCTTAACTAATGGACAGGGGCTTGGCTACACCTTC. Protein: CASSLTNGQGLGYTF. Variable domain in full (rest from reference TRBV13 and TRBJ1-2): AAGVIQSPRHLIKEKRETATLKCYPIPRHDTVYWYQQGPGQDPQFLISFYEKMQSDKGSIPDRFSAQQFSDYHSELNMSSLELGDSALYFCASSLTNGQGLGYTFGSGTRLTVV.